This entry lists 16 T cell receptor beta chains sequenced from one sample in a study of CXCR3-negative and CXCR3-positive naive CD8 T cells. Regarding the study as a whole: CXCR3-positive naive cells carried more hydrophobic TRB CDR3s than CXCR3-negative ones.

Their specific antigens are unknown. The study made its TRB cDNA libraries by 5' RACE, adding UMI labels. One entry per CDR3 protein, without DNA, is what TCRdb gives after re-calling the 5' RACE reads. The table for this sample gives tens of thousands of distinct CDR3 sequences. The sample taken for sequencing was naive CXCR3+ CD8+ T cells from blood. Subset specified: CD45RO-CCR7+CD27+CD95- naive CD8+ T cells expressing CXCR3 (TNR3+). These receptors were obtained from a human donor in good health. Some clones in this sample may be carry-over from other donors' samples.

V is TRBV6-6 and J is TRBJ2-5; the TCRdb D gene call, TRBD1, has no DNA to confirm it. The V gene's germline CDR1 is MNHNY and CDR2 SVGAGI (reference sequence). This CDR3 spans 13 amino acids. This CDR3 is CASSYRGTETQYF.

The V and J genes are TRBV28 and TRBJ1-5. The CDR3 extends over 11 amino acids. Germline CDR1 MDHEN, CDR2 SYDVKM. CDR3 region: CASSTNQPQHF.

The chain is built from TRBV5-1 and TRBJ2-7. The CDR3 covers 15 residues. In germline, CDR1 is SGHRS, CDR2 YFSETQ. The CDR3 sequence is CASSLSDSSSYEQYF.

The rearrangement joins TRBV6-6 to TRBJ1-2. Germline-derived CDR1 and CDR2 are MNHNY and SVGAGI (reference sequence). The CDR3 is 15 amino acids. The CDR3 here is CASSYSIYVGYGYTF.

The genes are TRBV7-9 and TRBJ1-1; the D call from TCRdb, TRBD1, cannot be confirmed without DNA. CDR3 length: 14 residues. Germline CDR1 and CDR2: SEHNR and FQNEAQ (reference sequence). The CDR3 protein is CASSYRVGGTEAFF.

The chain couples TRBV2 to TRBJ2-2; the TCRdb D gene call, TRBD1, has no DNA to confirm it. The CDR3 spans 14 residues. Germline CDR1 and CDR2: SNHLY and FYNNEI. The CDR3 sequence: CASSGDRATGELFF.

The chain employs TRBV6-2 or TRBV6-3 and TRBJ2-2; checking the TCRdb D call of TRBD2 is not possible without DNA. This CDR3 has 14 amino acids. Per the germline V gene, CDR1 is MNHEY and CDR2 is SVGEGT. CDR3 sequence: CASSYGAVTGELFF.

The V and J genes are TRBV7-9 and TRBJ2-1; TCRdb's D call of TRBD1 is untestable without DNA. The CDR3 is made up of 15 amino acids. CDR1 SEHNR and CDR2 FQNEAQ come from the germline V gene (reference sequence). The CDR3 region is CASSPSDRGFHEQFF.

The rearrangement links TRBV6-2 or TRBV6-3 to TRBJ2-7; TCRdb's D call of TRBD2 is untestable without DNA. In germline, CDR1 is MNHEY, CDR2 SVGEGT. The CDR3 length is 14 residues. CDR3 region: CASSYQREMTEQYF.

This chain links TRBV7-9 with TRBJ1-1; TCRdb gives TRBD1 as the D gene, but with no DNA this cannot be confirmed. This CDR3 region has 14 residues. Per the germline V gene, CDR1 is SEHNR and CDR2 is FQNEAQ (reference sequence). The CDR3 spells CASSPGQVNIEAFF.

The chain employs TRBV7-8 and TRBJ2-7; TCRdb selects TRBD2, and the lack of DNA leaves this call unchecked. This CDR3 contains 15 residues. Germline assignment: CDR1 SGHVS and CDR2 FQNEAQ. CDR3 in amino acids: CASSLWTSGGYEQYF. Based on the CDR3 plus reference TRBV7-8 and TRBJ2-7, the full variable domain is GAGVSQSPRYKVAKRGQDVALRCDPISGHVSLFWYQQALGQGPEFLTYFQNEAQLDKSGLPSDRFFAERPEGSVSTLKIQRTQQEDSAVYLCASSLWTSGGYEQYFGPGTRLTVT.

Here the CDR3 reads CASSHRDRAYEQYF. V usage is TRBV18 and J usage is TRBJ2-7; lacking DNA, the TRBD1 call made by TCRdb goes unchecked. Per germline, CDR1 KGHSH and CDR2 LQKENI. This CDR3 has 14 residues.

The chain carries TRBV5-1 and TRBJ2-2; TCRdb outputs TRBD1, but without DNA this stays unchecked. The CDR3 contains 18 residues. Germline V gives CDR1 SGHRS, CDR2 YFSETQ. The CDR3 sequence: CASSFGQGENSVTWELFF.

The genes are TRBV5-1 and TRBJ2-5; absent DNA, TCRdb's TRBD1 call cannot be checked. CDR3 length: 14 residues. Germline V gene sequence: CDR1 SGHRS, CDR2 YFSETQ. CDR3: CASSAYGGSETQYF.

The CDR3 here is CASSLGGYSNQPQHF. The chain has TRBV3-1 and TRBJ1-5; the TCRdb call, TRBD1, lacks DNA for checking. The V gene's germline CDR1 is LGHDT and CDR2 YNNKEL (reference sequence). The CDR3 covers 15 residues.

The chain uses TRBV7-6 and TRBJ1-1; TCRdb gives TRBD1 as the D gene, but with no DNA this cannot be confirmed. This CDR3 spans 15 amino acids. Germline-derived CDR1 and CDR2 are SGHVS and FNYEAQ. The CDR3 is CASSPGQTRGTEAFF.